The entry below gives a single TCR beta chain sequence along with its context. Antigen: not known. Clones were sequenced by immunoSEQ multiplex PCR, and TCRdb holds only the in-frame ones, with some missing. The data contain some 2 million clones, about 95% of them singletons. CD45RO-negative CD8 cells positively selected for CCR7 made up the naive population, which excluded terminally differentiated effector memory CD45RA+ cells. The sample is drawn from a study of shared clonotypes between healthy human individuals. General study points: There were few donors, and this limited the genetic and exposure-history diversity represented.

The CDR3 length is 15 residues. Trimming took off 6 bases at V and 0 bases at J, with 15 bases between the two ends. Germline CDR1 reads MNHEY; CDR2 reads SMNVEV (reference sequence). The J gene is TRBJ2-7, the V gene TRBV27; either TRBD1 or TRBD2 may supply D (5 bases each). The TCR originated in a man between 18 and 35 years old in good health. The source material was naive CD8+ T cells sorted from blood. The CDR3 sequence: CASSPLGTVSYEQYF. CDR3 in DNA: TGTGCCAGCAGCCCACTCGGGACGGTCTCCTACGAGCAGTACTTC.